Presented here are 18 T cell receptor beta chains from one specimen sequenced in a study of the immune and genomic landscape of osteosarcoma (dated by TCRdb to the early 2020s). The library was built by means of the immunoSEQ multiplex PCR assay. The table was pulled from immuneACCESS by TCRdb, which kept in-frame rearrangements only. Such tables lose some clones; where checked, under half of the loss comes from unresolved V genes, and the rest has no known cause. This sample comprises roughly 150 clones, 76% of them detected only once. Clones ranked in the top ten supply about 23% of the sample. The sample taken for sequencing was primary tumor tissue from the femur. The cell subset or site label, read with the paper, signifies: resected primary osteosarcoma tumor. Every receptor here comes from a man aged 18 to 29 with osteosarcoma. The age is the age at diagnosis.

The CDR3 is CASSYQGGRTEAFF. CDR3 sequence (DNA): TGTGCCAGCAGTTACCAGGGGGGACGGACTGAAGCTTTCTTT. The V and J genes are TRBV6-5 and TRBJ1-1, with 7 bases aligning to TRBD1. Germline V gives CDR1 MNHEY, CDR2 SVGAGI. This CDR3 is 14 amino acids long. V was pared by 2 bases and J by 5 bases, with 5 bases of the junction left unmatched.

This chain connects TRBV30 to TRBJ1-1; D uncertain. The V end was cut by 3 bases, the J end by 2 bases, with 7 bases between. The V gene's germline CDR1 is GTSNPN and CDR2 SVGIG (reference sequence). The CDR3 consists of 12 residues. The CDR3 loop reads CAWSEYNTEAFF. As DNA, the CDR3 is TGTGCCTGGAGCGAATACAACACTGAAGCTTTCTTT.

This clone has a handful of counts. DNA for the CDR3: TGTGCCAGTAGTATAGGTGAGGCAGTCACTGAAGCTTTCTTT. Translated: CASSIGEAVTEAFF. The chain has TRBV19 and TRBJ1-1; no firm D call. Trimming removed 1 base from V and 4 bases from J, with 10 bases in between. This CDR3 contains 14 residues. Germline-derived CDR1 and CDR2 are LNHDA and SQIVND (reference sequence). The full variable domain, rest sourced from reference TRBV19 and TRBJ1-1, is DGGITQSPKYLFRKEGQNVTLSCEQNLNHDAMYWYRQDPGQGLRLIYYSQIVNDFQKGDIAEGYSVSREKKESFPLTVTSAQKNPTAFYLCASSIGEAVTEAFFGQGTRLTVV.

V usage is TRBV7-3 and J usage is TRBJ2-3, with 7 bases matching TRBD2. The germline CDR1 and CDR2 sequences are SGHTA and FQGTGA. The CDR3 spans 14 residues. With 4 bases clipped from V and 1 base from J, the junction kept 2 bases outside the gene matches. The DNA of the CDR3 is TGTGCCAGCAGCTCGGGACTACGCACAGATACGCAGTATTTT. Amino acid sequence: CASSSGLRTDTQYF. Drawing the rest from reference TRBV7-3 and TRBJ2-3, the complete variable domain is GAGVSQTPSNKVTEKGKYVELRCDPISGHTALYWYRQSLGQGPEFLIYFQGTGAADDSGLPNDRFFAVRPEGSVSTLKIQRTERGDSAVYLCASSSGLRTDTQYFGPGTRLTVL.

The chain links TRBV18 to TRBJ1-1, with a weak D call TRBD1 (5 bases). The CDR3 consists of 15 residues. CDR1 is KGHSH and CDR2 is LQKENI in the germline V gene. V was clipped by 3 bases and J by 3 bases, with 14 bases between them. The CDR3 region is CASSPQNGGDTEAFF. The CDR3 region has the DNA TGTGCCAGCTCACCCCAAAATGGGGGGGACACTGAAGCTTTCTTT. Using reference TRBV18 and TRBJ1-1 for the parts outside the CDR3, the full variable domain is NAGVMQNPRHLVRRRGQEARLRCSPMKGHSHVYWYRQLPEEGLKFMVYLQKENIIDESGMPKERFSAEFPKEGPSILRIQQVVRGDSAAYFCASSPQNGGDTEAFFGQGTRLTVV.

The genes are TRBV4-3 and TRBJ2-1, with TRBD1 matching over 8 bases. The V and J ends lost 3 bases and 4 bases, in that order; junction bases with no gene match: 5. Germline values: CDR1 LGHNA, CDR2 YSLEER. There are 15 residues in the CDR3. CDR3 nucleotide sequence: TGCGCCAGCAGCCAGGCCTACAGGGGGTACAATGAGCAGTTCTTC. Protein product: CASSQAYRGYNEQFF.

The chain couples TRBV29-1 to TRBJ1-1, with TRBD1 as a possible D gene (5 bases). There are 13 residues in the CDR3. Germline V gives CDR1 SQVTM, CDR2 ANQGSEA. The V gene lost 6 bases and the J gene lost 4 bases, with 15 bases spanning the gap. In DNA, the CDR3 is TGCAGCGTGGATGGGGGGGAGGTCACTGAAGCTTTCTTT. Amino acids: CSVDGGEVTEAFF.

This clone was seen a few times. The CDR3 here is CASSELAGLLWEQYF. The CDR3 DNA reads TGTGCCAGCAGTGAGTTAGCGGGCCTATTGTGGGAGCAGTACTTC. The chain couples TRBV2 to TRBJ2-7; TRBD2 agrees at 7 bases. Germline CDR1 is SNHLY and CDR2 is FYNNEI. The J segment lost 7 bases and the V segment lost 3 bases, leaving 12 bases of the junction unmatched. CDR3 size: 15 residues.

The rearrangement links TRBV7-8 to TRBJ2-1; 7 bases match TRBD1. From germline, CDR1 is SGHVS and CDR2 FQNEAQ. This CDR3 contains 14 residues. V gave up 4 bases and J gave up 8 bases; unmatched junction bases: 8. The CDR3 region is CASSSREGGHEQFF. The DNA for the CDR3 is TGTGCCAGCAGCTCCCGTGAAGGGGGCCATGAGCAGTTCTTC. The variable domain in full, completed from reference TRBV7-8 and TRBJ2-1, reads GAGVSQSPRYKVAKRGQDVALRCDPISGHVSLFWYQQALGQGPEFLTYFQNEAQLDKSGLPSDRFFAERPEGSVSTLKIQRTQQEDSAVYLCASSSREGGHEQFFGPGTRLTVL.

V is TRBV9 and J is TRBJ2-5, with TRBD2 as a possible D gene (7 bases). Trimming removed 3 bases at V and 7 bases at J, with 19 bases between. The CDR3 is 15 residues long. CDR1 SGDLS and CDR2 YYNGEE come from the germline V gene. The DNA for the CDR3 is TGTGCCAGCAGCGCGGAGGGGGAGGGCCAGGGGACCCAGTACTTC. Protein: CASSAEGEGQGTQYF.

The gene calls are TRBV7-9 and TRBJ2-1; D assignment may be TRBD1 or TRBD2 (5 bases each). Germline loops: CDR1 SEHNR, CDR2 FQNEAQ (reference sequence). With 7 bases removed from V and 8 bases from J, the gap between germline ends came to 15 bases. The CDR3 runs to 13 residues. The chain's CDR3 is CASTLGEAYEQFF. The CDR3 DNA reads as TGTGCCAGCACCCTGGGGGAAGCATATGAGCAGTTCTTC.

The rearrangement uses TRBV7-9 and TRBJ2-3; D is unresolved. Trimming cost V 5 bases and J 3 bases, with 3 bases left between them. Germline V gene data show CDR1 as SEHNR and CDR2 as FQNEAQ (reference sequence). CDR3 size: 11 residues. Written as DNA, the CDR3 is TGTGCCAGCAGCGCGACAGATACGCAGTATTTT. Protein product: CASSATDTQYF.

The chain couples TRBV28 to TRBJ1-4; tentatively, D is TRBD1 (5 bases). With 7 bases removed from V and 4 bases from J, the gap between germline ends came to 19 bases. Germline CDR1 reads MDHEN; CDR2 reads SYDVKM. The CDR3 extends over 16 amino acids. The CDR3 reads CASTLQPGGGNEKLFF. Here the CDR3 DNA reads TGTGCCAGCACTCTACAGCCGGGGGGGGGTAATGAAAAACTGTTTTTT.

The CDR3 nucleotides are TGCGCCAGCAGCCAAGAGAAGGGACACCCCTATGGCTACACCTTC. Its translation: CASSQEKGHPYGYTF. This sequence joins TRBV4-3 and TRBJ1-2; tentatively, D is TRBD1 (6 bases). Trimming took 0 bases from V and 4 from J, leaving 12 bases between them. Germline V gene data show CDR1 as LGHNA and CDR2 as YSLEER. The CDR3 spans 15 residues.

The chain carries TRBV21-1 and TRBJ2-4; the tabulated D call, TRBD2, remains unverified against the DNA. TRBV21-1 is annotated as a pseudogene. The CDR3 has 16 amino acids. The CDR3 sequence: CASSGCLATRKNIQYF. The CDR3 coding sequence is TGTGCCAGCAGTGGATGTCTAGCTACAAGAAAAAACATTCAGTACTTC.

This sequence joins TRBV5-6 and TRBJ2-5; D remains unclear. V was clipped by 3 bases and J by 5 bases, with 8 bases between them. This CDR3 contains 12 residues. CDR1 is SGHDT and CDR2 is YYEEEE in the germline V gene. Written as DNA, the CDR3 is TGTGCCAGCAGCTCGATGGGTGAGACCCAGTACTTC. This gives the protein CASSSMGETQYF.

V gene TRBV4-3 combines with J gene TRBJ1-5; tentative D call: TRBD1 (5 bases). The CDR3 is made up of 15 amino acids. In germline, CDR1 is LGHNA, CDR2 YSLEER. The V end lost 0 bases, the J end lost 7 bases, and 13 bases lay between the germline ends. CDR3 region: CASSQDRGFGQPQHF. The CDR3 DNA reads TGCGCCAGCAGCCAAGACCGGGGGTTCGGCCAGCCCCAGCATTTT.

In this sample, this clone turned up once. The rearrangement links TRBV4-3 to TRBJ2-2; weak D call: TRBD1 (5 bases). V lost 0 bases and J lost 4, with 18 bases in between. The CDR3 totals 18 residues. Germline V CDR1 and CDR2: LGHNA, YSLEER. CDR3 amino acids: CASSQEWGLPPVTGELFF. The CDR3 DNA sequence: TGCGCCAGCAGCCAAGAGTGGGGCCTTCCCCCGGTCACCGGGGAGCTGTTTTTT.